Listed here are 16 T cell receptor beta chains from one sample, sequenced in a study of CD8+ T cells in alopecia areata. As for treatment: oral pan-JAK inhibitor, 5-10 mg twice daily. Following RNA extraction, reverse transcription yielded cDNA that acted as the sequencing template. The assay was immunoSEQ multiplex PCR, and TCRdb's table has in-frame clones only and misses some. Here the sample spans about 210,000 clones, 64% being singletons. The specimen comprised CD4+ T cells sorted from blood, sampled at week 4, from a patient treated with tofacitinib. These receptors all stem from a human donor with alopecia areata.

The chain couples TRBV4-2 to TRBJ2-3, with 10 bases lining up with TRBD2. Trimming took 4 bases from V and 2 from J; bases not matched to a gene: 6. Germline V gene sequence: CDR1 LGHNA, CDR2 YNFKEQ. CDR3 length equals 16 residues. CDR3 loop: CASSPAGGLSTDTQYF. DNA for the CDR3: TGTGCCAGCAGCCCAGCGGGGGGGCTTTCCACAGATACGCAGTATTTT.

This clone has more than one count but fewer than ten. V gene TRBV6-5 combines with J gene TRBJ1-2; possible D gene TRBD1, 5 bases. The length of the CDR3 is 15 residues. V lost 6 bases and J 5 bases, leaving 19 bases between the germline ends. CDR1 is MNHEY, CDR2 SVGAGI, per germline. The CDR3 sequence: CASRRQSTDGYGYTF. As DNA, the CDR3 is TGTGCCAGCAGGCGACAGTCAACAGATGGTTATGGCTACACCTTC.

The chain has TRBV6-5 and TRBJ2-7; D not certain. The V and J ends lost 4 bases and 2 bases respectively, with 6 bases between them. Per the germline V gene, CDR1 is MNHEY and CDR2 is SVGAGI. CDR3 length: 12 residues. This CDR3 is CASSSTPYEQYF. DNA for the CDR3: TGTGCCAGCAGTTCGACCCCCTACGAGCAGTACTTC.

This clone was counted only a few times. J is TRBJ2-5 and V is TRBV4-2; 15 nucleotides line up with TRBD2. The CDR3 is made up of 18 amino acids. Per germline, CDR1 LGHNA and CDR2 YNFKEQ. Losses at the gene ends were 4 bases for V and 0 bases for J; bases not matched to a gene: 6. CDR3: CASSLGTSGGKYQETQYF. CDR3 DNA sequence: TGTGCCAGCAGCCTCGGGACTAGCGGGGGGAAGTACCAAGAGACCCAGTACTTC.

The chain recombines TRBV27 with TRBJ1-1; 7 bases map to TRBD1. The CDR3 has 12 residues. The germline gives CDR1 MNHEY, CDR2 SMNVEV (reference sequence). V lost 6 bases, J lost 6 bases, and 4 bases stayed unmatched. The CDR3 DNA sequence: TGTGCCAGCAGGACAACAGGGGCTGAAGCTTTCTTT. Translated, it gives CASRTTGAEAFF.

This clone was observed a handful of times. V usage is TRBV5-5 and J usage is TRBJ2-5, with D hard to call. The CDR3 sequence is 13 residues long. Trimming shortened V by 2 bases and J by 5 bases, and 10 bases separated the two germline ends. CDR1 SGHKS and CDR2 YYEKEE come from the germline V gene (reference sequence). The CDR3 bases are TGTGCCAGCAGCTTACCGAGGCGGGAGACCCAGTACTTC. It encodes CASSLPRRETQYF.

This clone was seen just once. The gene calls are TRBV27 and TRBJ1-1; the match to TRBD1 covers 12 bases. The CDR3 contains 17 residues. The germline V gene has CDR1 MNHEY and CDR2 SMNVEV (reference sequence). The V segment lost 5 bases and the J segment 1 base; nucleotides outside the gene matches: 8. The CDR3 region is CASSPRDRGPRNTEAFF. CDR3 nucleotide sequence: TGTGCCAGCAGTCCCCGGGACAGGGGGCCTAGGAACACTGAAGCTTTCTTT.

The V and J genes are TRBV5-7 and TRBJ2-5, with D unresolved. TRBV5-7 is an open reading frame, and its role is uncertain. The CDR3 has 11 residues. V lost 3 bases, J lost 5 bases, and 5 bases lay in between. CDR3 bases: TGTGCCAGCAGCTGTCGGGAGACCCAGTACTTC. It specifies CASSCRETQYF.

The V call is TRBV30, the J call TRBJ1-1; 10 bases agree with TRBD1. The ends lost 4 bases at V and 6 bases at J; junction bases unmatched: 2. In germline, CDR1 is GTSNPN, CDR2 SVGIG (reference sequence). CDR3 length: 12 residues. The CDR3 spells CAWMGTGAEAFF. The CDR3 DNA follows: TGTGCCTGGATGGGGACAGGGGCTGAAGCTTTCTTT.

This chain uses TRBV6-6 with TRBJ2-7; 8 bases agree with TRBD1. Germline CDR1 is MNHNY and CDR2 is SVGAGI (reference sequence). There are 14 residues in the CDR3. V lost 7 bases to trimming and J lost 3 bases; unmatched junction nucleotides: 8. The CDR3 loop is CASNLDRARYEQYF. CDR3 coding DNA: TGTGCCAGCAACCTGGACAGGGCGCGCTACGAGCAGTACTTC.

The rearrangement uses TRBV6-5 and TRBJ1-1, with 10 bases aligning to TRBD1. Germline values: CDR1 MNHEY, CDR2 SVGAGI. The trim removed 7 bases at V and 3 bases at J, leaving 8 bases unmatched. The CDR3 consists of 15 residues. The CDR3 sequence: CASTKGTGAYTEAFF. The DNA for the CDR3 is TGTGCCAGCACCAAGGGGACAGGGGCCTACACTGAAGCTTTCTTT.

The CDR3 DNA reads as TGCAGCGCCTACCTGGGAGAGACCCAGTACTTC. Protein sequence: CSAYLGETQYF. The chain joins TRBV29-1 to TRBJ2-5; D gene ambiguous. The CDR3 runs 11 residues. The ends were cut back, 7 bases at V and 4 bases at J, with 10 bases in the middle. Germline-derived CDR1 and CDR2 are SQVTM and ANQGSEA.

The chain has TRBV29-1 and TRBJ2-3; D possibly matches TRBD1 or TRBD2 (5 bases each). The CDR3 covers 15 residues. Per germline, CDR1 SQVTM and CDR2 ANQGSEA. The V end was cut by 6 bases, the J end by 3 bases, with 19 bases between. The DNA of the CDR3 is TGCAGCGTGAGGGGTGGACGCATATTAACAGATACGCAGTATTTT. Protein sequence: CSVRGGRILTDTQYF.

V and J are TRBV7-9 and TRBJ2-7; no definite D call. Germline V CDR1 and CDR2: SEHNR, FQNEAQ (reference sequence). V gave up 4 bases and J gave up 0 bases, with 13 bases separating them. The CDR3 is 15 amino acids. CDR3 residues: CASSSPGLSSYEQYF. The CDR3 bases are TGTGCCAGCAGCTCGCCAGGCCTTAGCTCCTACGAGCAGTACTTC.

The chain recombines TRBV9 with TRBJ2-5; 10 bases agree with TRBD2. The germline V gene has CDR1 SGDLS and CDR2 YYNGEE. J gave up 4 bases and V 0 bases, and 6 bases lay outside the gene matches. This CDR3 is built from 16 residues. The CDR3 here is CASSVGGAGGSETQYF. The DNA for the CDR3 is TGTGCCAGCAGCGTAGGTGGAGCGGGGGGGTCAGAGACCCAGTACTTC.

The V and J genes are TRBV7-2 and TRBJ1-5; 8 nucleotides match TRBD1. Germline V gene data show CDR1 as SGHTA and CDR2 as FQGNSA. There are 14 residues in the CDR3. V shed 5 bases, J shed 3 bases, and the junction held 3 bases outside the gene matches. Here the CDR3 DNA reads TGTGCCAGCAGCGCGGACAGGGTCAATCAGCCCCAGCATTTT. This encodes CASSADRVNQPQHF.